This T cell receptor beta chain was sequenced for a study of CD8 T cells in Susac syndrome. With random hexamers, 0.5 to 1 ug RNA was reverse transcribed. By means of immunoSEQ multiplex PCR, TCR beta CDR3 spanning 54 Vbeta and 13 Jbeta underwent amplification. TCRdb recomputed calls from the immunoSEQ multiplex PCR reads with MiXCR, one row per CDR3 protein. The data show a few hundred thousand distinct CDR3 sequences, with more than 75% seen just once and over 0.09% held by the top ten. Turning to this clonotype: The antigen is unknown.

This CDR3 spans 12 amino acids. V dropped 2 bases and J dropped 8 bases, with 7 bases sitting between them. Germline CDR1 is SEHNR and CDR2 is FQNEAQ (reference sequence). Broader study findings: The study's TCR sequencing and HLA analysis drew on a certain number of individuals. That number was acknowledged as relatively small.

While CD8+ and CD4+ T cells were isolated negatively, TEMRA cells were enriched by FACS. The source of this sequence is a human donor with multiple sclerosis. Sequenced material: CD8+ T cells from PBMCs. This chain joins TRBV7-9 and TRBJ2-1; no clear D gene. The CDR3 protein is CASSLLVDEQFF. The CDR3 region has the DNA TGTGCCAGCAGCTTATTAGTCGATGAGCAGTTCTTC. The full variable domain, its missing parts supplied by reference TRBV7-9 and TRBJ2-1, is DTGVSQNPRHKITKRGQNVTFRCDPISEHNRLYWYRQTLGQGPEFLTYFQNEAQLEKSRLLSDRFSAERPKGSFSTLEIQRTEQGDSAMYLCASSLLVDEQFFGPGTRLTVL.